This T cell receptor beta chain is drawn from a study of cytomegalovirus exposure and HLA in healthy donors. The method was immunoSEQ multiplex PCR; TCRdb's version includes in-frame clones alone and lacks a portion of them. The repertoire holds some 150,000 clones, with 89% as singletons. V was cut by 3 bases and J by 4 bases, with 18 bases left in between. The CDR3 consists of 16 residues. Germline CDR1 is MNHEY and CDR2 is SVGAGI. Sequenced sample: PBMCs. This sequence was found in a woman aged 18-29 years in good health and CMV-seropositive. The chain links TRBV6-5 to TRBJ1-2, with a tentative D call TRBD1 (6 bases). The CDR3 protein is CASSYSGTTSSYGYTF. CDR3 sequence (DNA): TGTGCCAGCAGTTATTCCGGGACAACCTCCTCCTATGGCTACACCTTC.